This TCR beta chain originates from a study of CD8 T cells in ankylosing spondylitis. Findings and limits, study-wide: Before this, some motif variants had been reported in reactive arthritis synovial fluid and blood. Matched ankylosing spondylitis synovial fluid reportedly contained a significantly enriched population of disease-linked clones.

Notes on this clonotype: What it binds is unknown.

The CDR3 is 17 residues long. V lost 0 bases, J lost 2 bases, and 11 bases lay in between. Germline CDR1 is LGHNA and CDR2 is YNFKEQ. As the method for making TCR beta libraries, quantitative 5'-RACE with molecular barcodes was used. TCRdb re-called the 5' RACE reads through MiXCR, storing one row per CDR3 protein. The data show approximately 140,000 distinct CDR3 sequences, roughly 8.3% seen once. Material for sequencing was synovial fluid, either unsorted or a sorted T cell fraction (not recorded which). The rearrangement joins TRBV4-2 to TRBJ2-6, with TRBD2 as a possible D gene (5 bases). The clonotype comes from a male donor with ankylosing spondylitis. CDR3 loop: CASSQDGLGTGANVLTF. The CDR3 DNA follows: TGTGCCAGCAGCCAAGATGGTCTCGGGACTGGGGCCAACGTCCTGACTTTC.